This T cell receptor beta chain came from a study of blood T cell repertoires in COVID-19. About the research overall: Acute and convalescent COVID-19 samples came from the United States, Italy and Spain. In each case, the material was cDNA or gDNA derived from T cells, B-cell-depleted T cells, or PBMCs.

Authors' methods: Amplification of reference gene primers provided the estimated nucleated cell counts. The method was immunoSEQ multiplex PCR; TCRdb's version includes in-frame clones alone and lacks a portion of them. V, J and clone size reflect that table, while D and trimming were determined from the DNA. This sample has 65,000 to 70,000 clones, with roughly 79% found just once. Sequenced input: peripheral blood. The sequence derives from a human donor in a cohort sampled during active COVID-19.

Here the CDR3 DNA reads TGTGCCAGCAGCTTATCCGCCGAGGATACGCAGTATTTT. Residues: CASSLSAEDTQYF. The V call is TRBV11-1, the J call TRBJ2-3; unclear D gene. Germline V gene lookup returns CDR1 SGHAT and CDR2 FQDESV (reference sequence). Trimming pared 2 bases from V and 6 bases from J, leaving 9 bases between. The CDR3 totals 13 residues.